This note documents a single T cell receptor (beta chain) sequence. The sample comes from a study of shared clonotypes between healthy human individuals. Positively selected for CCR7, the CD45RO-negative cells used as naive CD8 cells excluded terminally differentiated effector memory CD45RA+ cells. Original analysis: Filtering differed because ImmunoSEQ produced junction-only sequences that carried no quality scores. Sequenced by immunoSEQ multiplex PCR; TCRdb stores in-frame clones only, minus some. V and J calls and clone size come straight from that table; D and trimming were deduced from the DNA. The repertoire holds 1.5 million to 2.5 million clones, with about 95% as singletons. This receptor was obtained from a man younger than 35 in good health. Input material: naive CD8+ T cells sorted from blood.

Here the CDR3 reads CASSLGPGGDQPQHF. The CDR3 region has the DNA TGTGCCAGCAGCTTAGGGCCAGGGGGCGATCAGCCCCAGCATTTT. The chain joins TRBV11-2 to TRBJ1-5; the match to TRBD1 covers 8 bases. This CDR3 has 15 amino acids. Losses at the gene ends were 1 base for V and 5 bases for J; bases not matched to a gene: 4. Germline values: CDR1 SGHAT, CDR2 FQNNGV.